Presented here are 12 T cell receptor beta chains from one specimen sequenced in a study of TET2 disruption in CD19-targeted CAR T cells. Sequencing used immunoSEQ multiplex PCR; TCRdb keeps in-frame clones, though not all of them. The data show approximately 27,000 clones, and the top ten clones hold 1.5% to 2%. The treatment: autologous CTL019 cells: CD19 CAR with 4-1BB and CD3 zeta domains. The antigens for these receptors are not known. Source: CD8- CAR+ T cells sorted from cultured blood T cells, taken for CD19 CAR T cell therapy. As to subset: CD8-negative CAR-positive T cells from the infusion product. These receptors came from a man in his 70s with chronic lymphocytic leukemia.

Note on this clone: The read ends 3 residues shy of where the CDR3 ends; the end is completed using the germline J gene. The rearrangement uses TRBV5-1 and TRBJ2-3, with 8 bases lining up with TRBD1. The CDR3 totals 16 residues. Unmatched junction bases numbered 9, after V lost 0 bases and J lost 6 bases. Per germline, CDR1 SGHRS and CDR2 YFSETQ. Here the CDR3 reads CASSLAASTGADTQYF. Partial CDR3 DNA: TGCGCCAGCAGCTTGGCAGCCTCGACAGGGGCGGATACG.

In the case of this clone: From the germline J gene comes the end of the CDR3, since the read stops 3 residues before it. V and J are TRBV12-3 or TRBV12-4 and TRBJ2-4, with 7 bases identical to TRBD1. The CDR3 spans 15 residues. The sequenced part of the CDR3 DNA is TGTGCCAGCAGCTTTGGTAGACAGGGCAATCAGCCT. It encodes CASSFGRQGNQP. The CDR3 reads in full as CASSFGRQGNQPQYF.

Regarding this clone: Coverage ceases 3 residues before the CDR3 finishes, and the germline J gene fills in the end. V is TRBV18 and J is TRBJ2-4; TRBD2 matches at 11 bases. The CDR3 has 16 amino acids. In germline, CDR1 is KGHSH, CDR2 LQKENI. The sequenced CDR3 bases are TGTGCCAGCTCACCTTCTAGCGGGGGGAACCAAGAGACT. Its protein product is CASSPSSGGNQET. From start to end, the CDR3 is CASSPSSGGNQETQYF.

As to this clone: The read ends 3 residues shy of where the CDR3 ends; the end is completed using the germline J gene. The genes are TRBV29-1 and TRBJ2-4, with TRBD2 matching 7 bases. The length of the CDR3 is 14 residues. Germline V lookup: CDR1 SQVTM, CDR2 ANQGSEA. CDR3 amino acids: CSVRELATQETQYF. The CDR3 bases that were read are TGCAGCGTTCGAGAACTAGCGACACAAGAGACT. Looking up the rest from reference TRBV29-1 and TRBJ2-4 gives the full variable domain: SAVISQKPSRDICQRGTSLTIQCQVDSQVTMMFWYRQQPGQSLTLIATANQGSEATYESGFVIDKFPISRPNLTFSTLTVSNMSPEDSSIYLCSVRELATQETQYFGAGTRLSVL.

For this clone: The CDR3 end falls 3 residues outside the read, so it is completed with the germline J gene. This chain connects TRBV2 to TRBJ2-3, with D possibly matching TRBD2 (5 bases). The CDR3 loop spans 15 amino acids. Trimming took off 8 bases at V and 4 bases at J, with 19 bases between the two ends. Per germline, CDR1 SNHLY and CDR2 FYNNEI. The CDR3: CASVRNLVGADTQYF. Incomplete CDR3 DNA: TGTGCCAGCGTCAGGAACCTAGTCGGGGCAGATACG.

In the case of this clone: The DNA ends 3 residues before the CDR3 does, and the rest of the CDR3 is filled in from the germline J gene. This chain connects TRBV19 to TRBJ1-5, with D possibly TRBD1 on 5 matching bases. From germline, CDR1 is LNHDA and CDR2 SQIVND (reference sequence). V gave up 6 bases and J gave up 3 bases, with 12 bases separating them. CDR3 length equals 14 residues. This CDR3 reads CASRPDTINQPQHF. The sequenced part of the CDR3 DNA is TGTGCCAGTAGACCGGACACTATCAATCAGCCC. Supplemented by reference TRBV19 and TRBJ1-5, the full variable domain reads DGGITQSPKYLFRKEGQNVTLSCEQNLNHDAMYWYRQDPGQGLRLIYYSQIVNDFQKGDIAEGYSVSREKKESFPLTVTSAQKNPTAFYLCASRPDTINQPQHFGDGTRLSIL.

As for this clone: From the germline J gene comes the end of the CDR3, since the read stops 3 residues before it. The J gene is TRBJ2-1, the V gene TRBV27, with D possibly being TRBD1 (6 bases). The V gene lost 6 bases and the J gene lost 0 bases, with 9 bases spanning the gap. Germline CDR1 reads MNHEY; CDR2 reads SMNVEV (reference sequence). The length of the CDR3 is 14 residues. The CDR3 spells CASSGTNSYNEQFF. CDR3 DNA (partial): TGTGCCAGCAGCGGGACAAACTCCTACAATGAG.

About this clone itself: The read ends 3 residues before the CDR3 terminus; that terminus is restored from the germline J gene. The V and J genes are TRBV6-2 or TRBV6-3 and TRBJ2-4, with D maybe TRBD1 (6 bases). The germline CDR1 and CDR2 sequences are MNHEY and SVGEGT. The CDR3 is 14 amino acids. The DNA read from the CDR3 is TGTGCCAGCAGTCGGACAGCTTCAGATCAGCCT. Its translation: CASSRTASDQP. In full, the CDR3 reads CASSRTASDQPQYF.

The CDR3 here is CASREQGRELFF. CDR3 DNA, as far as it was read: TGCGCCAGCAGAGAACAGGGTCGGGAG. The rearrangement links TRBV5-1 to TRBJ2-2; possibly TRBD1 for D (6 bases). Read sequence stops 3 residues before the CDR3 end, and the germline J gene provides the missing end. Trimming removed 5 bases from V and 9 bases from J, with 11 bases in between. The germline gives CDR1 SGHRS, CDR2 YFSETQ. The CDR3 has 12 amino acids.

Measured by frequency, this clone is medium-sized. The CDR3 end lies 3 residues beyond the end of the read and is filled in from the germline J gene. The chain links TRBV20-1 to TRBJ2-4; 8 bases match TRBD2. Trimming cost V 4 bases and J 1 base; bases outside gene matches: 3. Germline CDR1 is DFQATT and CDR2 is SNEGSKA (reference sequence). The CDR3 has 14 amino acids. The sequenced part of the CDR3 DNA is TGCAGTGCTAAGGGCGGGGGGGCCAAAAACATT. Protein product: CSAKGGGAKNI. The whole CDR3 region reads CSAKGGGAKNIQYF.

Comment on this clone: The sequenced fragment ends 3 residues before the CDR3 boundary, so the rest is inferred from the germline J gene. The chain combines TRBV20-1 with TRBJ1-6, with D maybe TRBD1 (5 bases). Germline-derived CDR1 and CDR2 are DFQATT and SNEGSKA (reference sequence). V lost 1 base and J 6 bases, leaving 7 bases between the germline ends. This CDR3 is 13 amino acids long. Partial CDR3 DNA: TGCAGTGCTAGAGGACAGATTAATTCACCC. This encodes CSARGQINSP. The whole CDR3 is CSARGQINSPLHF.

In the case of this clone: The read is 3 residues too short to cover the CDR3 end, so that end is filled in from the germline J gene. Additional DNA sequences in this sample encode the identical CDR3. This chain connects TRBV10-2 to TRBJ2-1; TRBD1 aligns across 8 bases. CDR3 size: 13 residues. The germline CDR1 and CDR2 sequences are WSHSY and SAAADI. V was pared by 7 bases and J by 9 bases, with 8 bases of the junction left unmatched. The CDR3 bases that were read are TGCGCCAGCAACAGCGGACAGGGAAGTGAG. Residues: CASNSGQGSE. From start to end, the CDR3 is CASNSGQGSEQFF.